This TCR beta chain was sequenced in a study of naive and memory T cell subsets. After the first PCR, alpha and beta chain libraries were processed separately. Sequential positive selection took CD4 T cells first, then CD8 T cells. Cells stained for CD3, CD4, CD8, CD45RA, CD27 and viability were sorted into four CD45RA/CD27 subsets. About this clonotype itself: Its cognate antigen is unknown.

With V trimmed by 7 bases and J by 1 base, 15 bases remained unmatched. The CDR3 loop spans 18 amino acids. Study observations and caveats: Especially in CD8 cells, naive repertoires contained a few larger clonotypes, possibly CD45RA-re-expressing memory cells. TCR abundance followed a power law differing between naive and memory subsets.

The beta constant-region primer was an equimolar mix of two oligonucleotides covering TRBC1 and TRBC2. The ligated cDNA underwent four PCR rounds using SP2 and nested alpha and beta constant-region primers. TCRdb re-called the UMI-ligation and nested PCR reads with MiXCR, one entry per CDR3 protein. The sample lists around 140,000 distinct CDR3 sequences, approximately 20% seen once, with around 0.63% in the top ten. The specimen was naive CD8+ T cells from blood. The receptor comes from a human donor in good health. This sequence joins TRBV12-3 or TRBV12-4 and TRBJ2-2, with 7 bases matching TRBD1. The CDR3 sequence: CASKPPFGAGGNTGELFF. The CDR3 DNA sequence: TGTGCCAGCAAACCACCTTTCGGGGCAGGGGGGAACACCGGGGAGCTGTTTTTT.